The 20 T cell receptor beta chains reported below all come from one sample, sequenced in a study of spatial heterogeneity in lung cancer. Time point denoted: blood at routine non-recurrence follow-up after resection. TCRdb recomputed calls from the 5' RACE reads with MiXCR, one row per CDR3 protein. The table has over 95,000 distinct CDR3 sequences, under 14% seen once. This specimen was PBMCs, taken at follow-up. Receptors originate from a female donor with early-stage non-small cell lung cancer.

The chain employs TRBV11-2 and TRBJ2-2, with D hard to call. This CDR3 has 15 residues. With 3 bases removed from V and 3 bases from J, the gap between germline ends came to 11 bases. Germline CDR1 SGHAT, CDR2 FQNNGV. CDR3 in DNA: TGTGCCAGCAGCTTCGTGGGAATGCACACCGGGGAGCTGTTTTTT. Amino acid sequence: CASSFVGMHTGELFF.

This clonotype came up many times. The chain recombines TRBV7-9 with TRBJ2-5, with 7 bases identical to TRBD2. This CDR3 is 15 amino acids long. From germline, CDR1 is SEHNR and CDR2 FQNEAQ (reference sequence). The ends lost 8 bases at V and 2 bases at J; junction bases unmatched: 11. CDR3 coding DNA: TGTGCCAGCGGAGGGCGGGAGAGAACTCAAGAGACCCAGTACTTC. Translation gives CASGGRERTQETQYF.

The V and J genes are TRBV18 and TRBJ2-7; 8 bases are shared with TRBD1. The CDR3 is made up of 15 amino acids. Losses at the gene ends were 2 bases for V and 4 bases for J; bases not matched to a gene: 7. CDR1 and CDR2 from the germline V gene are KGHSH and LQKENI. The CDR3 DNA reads TGTGCCAGCTCACCAAGGACAGGGTCGGAGTACGAGCAGTACTTC. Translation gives CASSPRTGSEYEQYF.

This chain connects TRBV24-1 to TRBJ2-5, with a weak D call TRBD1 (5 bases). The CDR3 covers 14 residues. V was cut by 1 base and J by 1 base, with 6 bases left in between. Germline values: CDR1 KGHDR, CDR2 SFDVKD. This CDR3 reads CATSDFDSQETQYF. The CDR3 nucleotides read TGTGCCACCAGTGATTTTGACAGCCAAGAGACCCAGTACTTC.

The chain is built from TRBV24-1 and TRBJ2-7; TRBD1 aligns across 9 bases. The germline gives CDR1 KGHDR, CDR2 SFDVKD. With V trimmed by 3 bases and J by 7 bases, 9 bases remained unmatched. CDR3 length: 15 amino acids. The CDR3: CATSDSGTGTGEQYF. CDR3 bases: TGTGCCACCAGTGATAGCGGGACAGGGACGGGGGAGCAGTACTTC.

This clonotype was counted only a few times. The CDR3, as DNA: TGTGCCATCAGTGAGGTAGTGTACAATGAGCAGTTCTTC. As protein: CAISEVVYNEQFF. The rearrangement uses TRBV10-3 and TRBJ2-1; no reliable D call. Germline lookup yields CDR1 ENHRY and CDR2 SYGVKD. The CDR3 spans 13 residues. V dropped 2 bases and J dropped 4 bases, with 6 bases sitting between them.

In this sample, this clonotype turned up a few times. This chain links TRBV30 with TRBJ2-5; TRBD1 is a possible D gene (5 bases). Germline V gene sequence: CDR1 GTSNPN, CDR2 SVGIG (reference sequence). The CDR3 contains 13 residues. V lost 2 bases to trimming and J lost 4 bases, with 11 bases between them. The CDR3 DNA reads TGTGCCTGGAGTTTGCCAGGGTTAGAGACCCAGTACTTC. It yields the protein CAWSLPGLETQYF.

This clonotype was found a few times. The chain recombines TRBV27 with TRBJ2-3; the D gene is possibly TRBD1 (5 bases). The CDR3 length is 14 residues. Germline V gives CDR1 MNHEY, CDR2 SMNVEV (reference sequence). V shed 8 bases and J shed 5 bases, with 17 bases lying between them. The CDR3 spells CASHMGLSEDTQYF. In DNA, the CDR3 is TGTGCCAGCCACATGGGGCTCTCGGAAGATACGCAGTATTTT.

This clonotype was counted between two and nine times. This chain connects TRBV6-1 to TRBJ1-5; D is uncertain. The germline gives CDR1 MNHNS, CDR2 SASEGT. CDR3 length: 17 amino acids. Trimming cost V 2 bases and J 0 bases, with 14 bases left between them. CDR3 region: CASSERWGVISNQPQHF. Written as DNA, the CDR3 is TGTGCCAGCAGTGAACGTTGGGGAGTCATTAGCAATCAGCCCCAGCATTTT.

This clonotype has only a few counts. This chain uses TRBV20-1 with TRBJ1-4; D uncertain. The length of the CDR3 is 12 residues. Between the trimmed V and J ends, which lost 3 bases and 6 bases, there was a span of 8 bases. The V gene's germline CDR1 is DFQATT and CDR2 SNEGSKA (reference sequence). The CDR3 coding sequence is TGCAGTGCTAGGGACGGTTATGAAAAACTGTTTTTT. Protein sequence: CSARDGYEKLFF.

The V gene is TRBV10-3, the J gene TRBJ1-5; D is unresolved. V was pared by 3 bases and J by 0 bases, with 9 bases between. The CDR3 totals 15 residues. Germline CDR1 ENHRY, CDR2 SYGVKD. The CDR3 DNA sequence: TGTGCCATCAGTGAAGCAGGAGATAGCAATCAGCCCCAGCATTTT. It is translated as CAISEAGDSNQPQHF.

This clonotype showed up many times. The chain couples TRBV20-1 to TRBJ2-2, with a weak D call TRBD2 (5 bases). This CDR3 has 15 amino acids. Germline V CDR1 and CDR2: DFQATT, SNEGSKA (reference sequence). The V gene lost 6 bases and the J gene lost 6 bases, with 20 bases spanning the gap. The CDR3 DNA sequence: TGCAGTGCCGCCCCGCCTCAAAGAGGGTCCGGGGAGCTGTTTTTT. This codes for CSAAPPQRGSGELFF.

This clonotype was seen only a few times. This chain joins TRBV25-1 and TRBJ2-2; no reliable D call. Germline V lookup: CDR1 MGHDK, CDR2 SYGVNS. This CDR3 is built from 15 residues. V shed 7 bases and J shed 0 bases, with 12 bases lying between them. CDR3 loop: CASTQFNSNTGELFF. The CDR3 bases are TGTGCCAGCACCCAATTCAACTCGAACACCGGGGAGCTGTTTTTT.

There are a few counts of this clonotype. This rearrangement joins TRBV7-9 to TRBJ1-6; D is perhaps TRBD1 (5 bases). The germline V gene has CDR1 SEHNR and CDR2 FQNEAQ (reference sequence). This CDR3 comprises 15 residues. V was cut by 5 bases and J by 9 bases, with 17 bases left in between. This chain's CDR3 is CASSLVGVKFSPLHF. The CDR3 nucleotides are TGTGCCAGCAGCCTTGTGGGGGTCAAGTTTTCACCCCTCCACTTT.

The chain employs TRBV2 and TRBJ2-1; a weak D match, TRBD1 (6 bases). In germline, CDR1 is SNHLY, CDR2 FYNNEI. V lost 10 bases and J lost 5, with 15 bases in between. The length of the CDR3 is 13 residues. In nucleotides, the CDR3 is TGTGCCACAAGACAGGACGGTCACAATGAGCAGTTCTTC. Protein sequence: CATRQDGHNEQFF.

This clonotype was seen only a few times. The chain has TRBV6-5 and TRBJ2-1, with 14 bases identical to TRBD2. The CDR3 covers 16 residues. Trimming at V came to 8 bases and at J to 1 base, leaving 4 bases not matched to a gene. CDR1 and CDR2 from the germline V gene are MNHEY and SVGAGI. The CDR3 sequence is CASGTSGRRSYNEQFF. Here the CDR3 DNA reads TGTGCCAGCGGGACTAGCGGGAGACGTTCCTACAATGAGCAGTTCTTC.

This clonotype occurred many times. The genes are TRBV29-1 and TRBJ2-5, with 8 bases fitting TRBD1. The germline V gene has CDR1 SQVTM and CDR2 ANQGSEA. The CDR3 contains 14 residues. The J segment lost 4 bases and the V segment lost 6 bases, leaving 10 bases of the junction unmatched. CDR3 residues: CSVAQGVRGETQYF. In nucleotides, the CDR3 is TGCAGCGTCGCACAGGGGGTTAGAGGAGAGACCCAGTACTTC. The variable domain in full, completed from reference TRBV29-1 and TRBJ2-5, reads SAVISQKPSRDICQRGTSLTIQCQVDSQVTMMFWYRQQPGQSLTLIATANQGSEATYESGFVIDKFPISRPNLTFSTLTVSNMSPEDSSIYLCSVAQGVRGETQYFGPGTRLLVL.

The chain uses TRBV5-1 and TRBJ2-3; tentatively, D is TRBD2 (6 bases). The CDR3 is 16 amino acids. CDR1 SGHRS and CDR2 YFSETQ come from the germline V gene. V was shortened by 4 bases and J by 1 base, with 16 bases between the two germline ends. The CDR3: CASSPIYTGGTDTQYF. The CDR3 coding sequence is TGCGCCAGCAGCCCCATTTACACGGGGGGCACAGATACGCAGTATTTT. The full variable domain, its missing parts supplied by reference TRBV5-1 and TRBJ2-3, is KAGVTQTPRYLIKTRGQQVTLSCSPISGHRSVSWYQQTPGQGLQFLFEYFSETQRNKGNFPGRFSGRQFSNSRSEMNVSTLELGDSALYLCASSPIYTGGTDTQYFGPGTRLTVL.

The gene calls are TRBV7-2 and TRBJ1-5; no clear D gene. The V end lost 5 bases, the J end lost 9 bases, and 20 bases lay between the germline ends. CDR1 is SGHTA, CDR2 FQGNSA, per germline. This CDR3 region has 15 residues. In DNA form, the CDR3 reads TGTGCCAGCAGCCTCGATAGCAGCGTAGGAAGGCCCCAGCATTTT. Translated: CASSLDSSVGRPQHF. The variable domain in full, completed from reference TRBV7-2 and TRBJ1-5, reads GAGVSQSPSNKVTEKGKDVELRCDPISGHTALYWYRQSLGQGLEFLIYFQGNSAPDKSGLPSDRFSAERTGGSVSTLTIQRTQQEDSAVYLCASSLDSSVGRPQHFGDGTRLSIL.

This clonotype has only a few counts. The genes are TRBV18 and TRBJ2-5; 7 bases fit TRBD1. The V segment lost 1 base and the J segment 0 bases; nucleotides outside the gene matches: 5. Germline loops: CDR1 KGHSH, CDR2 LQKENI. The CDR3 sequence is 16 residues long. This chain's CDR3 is CASSPRQGGHQETQYF. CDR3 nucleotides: TGTGCCAGCTCACCACGACAGGGCGGCCACCAAGAGACCCAGTACTTC.